This T cell receptor (beta chain) was sequenced during a study of CD8+CD57+ T cells in acquired aplastic anemia (dated by TCRdb to the late 2010s). Looking at the study overall: DNA extracted from sorted CD4+ and CD8+ cells had a mean of 3.2 ug, with a range of 0.2 to 27.4 ug. Overall study results and their limits: Around 28 CD8+ CDR3 sequences were found to be shared between patients and controls, but these sequences appeared to be highly expressed in patients and within the immunodominant clones of the patients. Between patients and healthy controls, no significant difference in CD8+ Simpson's diversity was found (P=0.060).

Genomic DNA served as template for TCR beta VDJ combination and CDR3 sequence profiling. TCR repertoire sequencing was run on an Illumina HiSeq 2000. The authors' analysis ran thus. Repertoires were assessed using TRBV/TRBJ rearrangement plots, CDR3 size and DJ length profiles, and Simpson's diversity index. The most abundant DNA sequence in the deep sequencing data was defined as the immunodominant clone. CDR3 amino acid sequences were screened for sharing across subjects and compared with published repertoires and the VDJdb database. TCRdb itself trimmed the public reads at Q25 with fastp, ran MiXCR and retained productive beta chains. Every CDR3 protein is listed once, alongside the most common genes and DNA of its rows. These V and J calls are TCRdb output, not the study's own analysis. The table for this sample lists 250,000 to 350,000 distinct CDR3 sequences; 45% to 70% of them were counted only once. The ten largest clones capture 6.5% to 10% of the sample.

The study deep-sequenced TCR repertoires of sorted CD4+ and CD8+ blood T cells from severe aplastic anemia patients and healthy subjects. Ficoll-Paque density gradient centrifugation was used to isolate peripheral blood mononuclear cells. CD4+ and CD8+ T cells were sorted by FACS or magnetic beads before DNA extraction. V is shortened by 5 bases, J by 1 base, and the region joining them spans 17 bases. Spanning cysteine to phenylalanine, the CDR3 consists of 16 amino acids. The kept DNA is CDR3 alone, 48 bases in frame from the first base. This clonotype was observed many times. Its target antigen remains unknown. Base quality data are lacking; no much larger clone is found one base away.

The receptor was derived from a human donor with severe aplastic anemia or a healthy control (not recorded which). Sequenced input: sorted CD4+, CD8+, or CD8+CD57+ T cells (not recorded which) from PBMCs. The rearranged chain carries TRBV12-3 or TRBV12-4 and TRBJ1-1; tentative D gene TRBD1, with 6 bases matching. Read as DNA, the sequence is TGTGCCAGCAGTCCCCCCGTTTCCAGGGGGAACACTGAAGCTTTCTTT. Its protein reads: CASSPPVSRGNTEAFF.